Listed below are T cell receptor beta chains from one sample, sequenced in a study of blood T cell repertoires in COVID-19. Method: immunoSEQ multiplex PCR; TCRdb's copy keeps in-frame clones and lacks some. There are a few hundred thousand clones in the sample; about 88% occur only once, and 2.5% to 3% lies in the top ten. Sample: PBMCs or T cells enriched from blood (not recorded which). These receptors all come from a woman in her forties or fifties who had recovered from COVID-19. Each CDR3 is given with its conserved first and last residue. D genes are given only for firm matches. Expanded clones get a size class; other rows say once, few or many, or leave the size out.

TRBJ2-7,.,.,TRBV4-2,TGTGCCAGCAGCCAAGATCTTAGGGGGGGCGAGCAGTACTTC,CASSQDLRGGEQYF
TRBJ2-1,.,TRBD2,TRBV11-3,TGTGCCAGCAGCGCAACTAGCGGGGGCCACTCCTACAATGAGCAGTTCTTC,CASSATSGGHSYNEQFF
TRBJ1-2,.,.,TRBV28,TGTGCCAGCAGTTTTTTGGTTGGCAATGGCTACACCTTC,CASSFLVGNGYTF
TRBJ1-1,.,.,TRBV27,TGTGCCAGCAGTTCCCGACAGGTCATGAACACTGAAGCTTTCTTT,CASSSRQVMNTEAFF
TRBJ1-3,.,TRBD1,TRBV7-8,TGTGCCAGCAGCTTGGCTGTTTTGGCAGGGGGACGACGAAACACCATATATTTT,CASSLAVLAGGRRNTIYF
TRBJ1-5,.,TRBD1,TRBV5-8,TGTGCCAGCAGCGACGGGACAGGGGTCAATCAGCCCCAGCATTTT,CASSDGTGVNQPQHF
TRBJ1-3,.,.,TRBV15,TGTGCCACCAGCAGAGATAGAGGAAACACCATATATTTT,CATSRDRGNTIYF
TRBJ2-7,once,TRBD2,TRBV28,TGTGCCAGCGGGGGGCGTCCCGGAGCGGGAGACTACTACGAGCAGTACTTC,CASGGRPGAGDYYEQYF
TRBJ2-3,.,TRBD2,TRBV7-2,TGTGCCAGCCGGGCGGGAGTGGGCACAGATACGCAGTATTTT,CASRAGVGTDTQYF
TRBJ1-5,.,.,TRBV7-9,TGTGCCAGCAGCACCACTTTACAAGGGGAACCCAATCAGCCCCAGCATTTT,CASSTTLQGEPNQPQHF
TRBJ2-7,.,.,TRBV28,TGTGCCAGCAGTTTTACACGGACAAGCTACGAGCAGTACTTC,CASSFTRTSYEQYF
TRBJ2-2,.,TRBD1,TRBV5-1,TGCGCCAGCAGCTTGGGGGACAGGAACACCGGGGAGCTGTTTTTT,CASSLGDRNTGELFF
TRBJ2-1,.,TRBD2,TRBV5-1,TGCGCCAGCAGCAAACTACTAGCGGGAGGGGACAATGAGCAGTTCTTC,CASSKLLAGGDNEQFF
TRBJ2-3,.,TRBD2,TRBV2,TGTGCCAGCCGGGGGATAGCGGGAGGCACGATCACAGATACGCAGTATTTT,CASRGIAGGTITDTQYF
TRBJ2-4,.,.,TRBV7-2,TGTGCCAGCACCCTGACCCCCACAAGGAGTGACATTCAGTACTTC,CASTLTPTRSDIQYF
TRBJ2-5,.,TRBD1,TRBV7-2,TGTGCCAGCACAGGGGGCTCGGTCCAAGAGACCCAGTACTTC,CASTGGSVQETQYF
TRBJ2-1,.,TRBD1,TRBV29-1,TGCAGCGTTGAAGGGCTAGGGACAGGCGCCTACAATGAGCAGTTCTTC,CSVEGLGTGAYNEQFF
TRBJ2-1,.,TRBD2,TRBV6-5,TGTGCCAGCAGTTATCAAGGACTAGCGGGAGATGAGCAGTTCTTC,CASSYQGLAGDEQFF
TRBJ2-1,.,.,TRBV5-1,TGCGCCAGCAGAAACCCTCGAAGCGGGAATGAGCAGTTCTTC,CASRNPRSGNEQFF
TRBJ2-1,once,TRBD2,TRBV24-1,TGTGCCACCCGACCCGGTGGAGCGGGAGGGCCCGATGAGCAGTTCTTC,CATRPGGAGGPDEQFF
TRBJ2-2,.,TRBD2,TRBV4-1,TGCGCCAGCAGCCAAGCGGGACTAGCGGGAGTAGGAACCGGGGAGCTGTTTTTT,CASSQAGLAGVGTGELFF
TRBJ2-7,.,TRBD2,TRBV19,TGTGCCAGTAGTGCAGCGGGAGGGCCGATTGAGCAGTACTTC,CASSAAGGPIEQYF
TRBJ1-3,once,TRBD1,TRBV7-2,TGTGCCAGCAGCTTAGGGACAGGGATTAACACCATATATTTT,CASSLGTGINTIYF
TRBJ2-3,.,.,TRBV7-9,TGTGCCAGCAGCTTCGAACAGTCCACAGATACGCAGTATTTT,CASSFEQSTDTQYF
TRBJ2-1,.,.,TRBV19,TGTGCCAGTAACAAAGGGACGACAGGTTATGAGCAGTTCTTC,CASNKGTTGYEQFF
TRBJ2-7,few,.,TRBV7-2,TGTGCCAGCAGCTTAGGCAGGGGCGACGAGCAGTACTTC,CASSLGRGDEQYF
TRBJ1-3,.,.,TRBV19,TGTGCCAGTAGTATAGGAACAGCTATTTCTGGAAACACCATATATTTT,CASSIGTAISGNTIYF
TRBJ1-1,.,TRBD1,TRBV2,TGTGCCAGCAGTGAACAGGTGGGACAGGGGATAGCTTTCTTT,CASSEQVGQGIAFF
TRBJ2-3,once,TRBD1,TRBV4-1,TGCGCCAGCAGCCAAGTTGACAGGGGGCAAGGCACAGATACGCAGTATTTT,CASSQVDRGQGTDTQYF
TRBJ1-5,once,TRBD1,TRBV6-2/TRBV6-3,TGTGCCAGCAGTTACAGGGGGCTGGGGAGCAATCAGCCCCAGCATTTT,CASSYRGLGSNQPQHF
TRBJ2-2,.,TRBD1,TRBV5-4,TGTGCCAGCAGCTCCAGGACAGGGAGGAACACCGGGGAGCTGTTTTTT,CASSSRTGRNTGELFF
TRBJ1-2,.,.,TRBV12-5,TGTGCTAGTGGCGGTAACTTCTTGGGCTACACCTTC,CASGGNFLGYTF
TRBJ2-5,.,TRBD2,TRBV4-2,TGTGCCAGCAGCCAGGGGTCGGGGGGTTTGGAGACCCAGTACTTC,CASSQGSGGLETQYF
TRBJ2-3,.,.,TRBV9,TGTGCCAGCAGCGCGACTAGCACAGATACGCAGTATTTT,CASSATSTDTQYF
TRBJ2-1,.,.,TRBV19,TGTGCCAGTAATTATAGGTCCGGACTCTACAATGAGCAGTTCTTC,CASNYRSGLYNEQFF
TRBJ1-5,.,TRBD1,TRBV3-1/TRBV3-2,TGTGCCAGCAGCCAAGATGGCCAGGGGGTCGGTCAGCCCCAGCATTTT,CASSQDGQGVGQPQHF
TRBJ2-2,.,.,TRBV24-1,TGTGCCACCAGTGATTCCAGGGTTTTTAGCGGGGAGCTGTTTTTT,CATSDSRVFSGELFF
TRBJ2-3,once,TRBD2,TRBV7-3,TGTGCCAGCAGCTTAAACCCAGCGGGAGGGGCCACAGATACGCAGTATTTT,CASSLNPAGGATDTQYF
TRBJ1-2,.,.,TRBV6-5,TGTGCCAGCAGTCCGACGGGAACCTATGGCTACACCTTC,CASSPTGTYGYTF
TRBJ1-1,few,.,TRBV29-1,TGCAGCGTTGTTTTGTGGACAACTGAAGCTTTCTTT,CSVVLWTTEAFF
TRBJ1-1,.,TRBD1,TRBV2,TGTGCCAGCAGGGAGGGGGCGGACACTGAAGCTTTCTTT,CASREGADTEAFF
TRBJ1-5,.,TRBD1,TRBV19,TGTGCCAGTAGTTCAGGACAGGGGGCGAGGAATCAGCCCCAGCATTTT,CASSSGQGARNQPQHF
TRBJ1-2,.,TRBD1,TRBV27,TGTGCCAGCAGCGCCTCGGGACAGGGGCGTCCTAACTATGGCTACACCTTC,CASSASGQGRPNYGYTF
TRBJ1-4,.,.,TRBV5-5,TGTGCCAGCAGCTTATCAGGGGAATATAATGAAAAACTGTTTTTT,CASSLSGEYNEKLFF
TRBJ1-1,.,.,TRBV19,TGTGCCAGTAGTATCAGGGTCCCCCTTGAGGCTGAAGCTTTCTTT,CASSIRVPLEAEAFF
TRBJ2-1,.,.,TRBV28,TGTGCCAGCAATACGTTAGTCACCTACAATGAGCAGTTCTTC,CASNTLVTYNEQFF
TRBJ2-3,.,TRBD1,TRBV28,TGTGCCAGCAGTTCAATACCGCAGGGGGTTGGGAGCACAGATACGCAGTATTTT,CASSSIPQGVGSTDTQYF
TRBJ2-4,once,.,TRBV6-1,TGTGCCAGCAGTGAAGGTGGGGCAGGGCCCTACATTCAGTACTTC,CASSEGGAGPYIQYF
TRBJ2-7,.,TRBD1,TRBV28,TGTGCCAGCAGGAGCGGGACAGGGTTTTCTCTCGGCTACGAGCAGTACTTC,CASRSGTGFSLGYEQYF
TRBJ2-7,.,.,TRBV19,TGTGCCAGTAGTATCCACTCCTACGAGCAGTACTTC,CASSIHSYEQYF
TRBJ2-7,.,TRBD2,TRBV28,TGTGCCAGCAGTTCCCCTTCTAGCGGGAGTCACGAGCAGTACTTC,CASSSPSSGSHEQYF
TRBJ2-1,.,TRBD2,TRBV28,TGTGCCAGCCGGGGACTAGCGGGAAGAAACTCCTACAATGAGCAGTTCTTC,CASRGLAGRNSYNEQFF
TRBJ2-5,.,TRBD2,TRBV7-9,TGTGCCAGCAGCCCTGGGACTAGCGGGAGTACTAGGGCGGAGACCCAGTACTTC,CASSPGTSGSTRAETQYF
TRBJ1-5,.,TRBD1,TRBV10-1,TGCGCCAGCAGGGACGCACAGGGGAGCAATCAGCCCCAGCATTTT,CASRDAQGSNQPQHF
TRBJ2-7,.,.,TRBV7-3,TGTGCCAGTGGTACAGGGACGGGGGGTGCTCAGTACTTC,CASGTGTGGAQYF
TRBJ1-6,.,.,TRBV30,TGTGCCTGGAGTAACAGGTACAATTCACCCCTCCACTTT,CAWSNRYNSPLHF
TRBJ2-7,.,TRBD2,TRBV5-1,TGCGCCAGCAGCTTGACCGGGACTAGCGCGGGCTACGAGCAGTACTTC,CASSLTGTSAGYEQYF